This T cell receptor beta chain emerged from a study of T cell repertoires in cytomegalovirus infection. The ends lost 3 bases at V and 2 bases at J; junction bases unmatched: 5. CDR1 is MNHEY, CDR2 SMNVEV, per germline (reference sequence). The CDR3 loop spans 16 amino acids. TCRdb processed the reads anew with MiXCR; each CDR3 protein has one entry. The top ten hold 13% of the sample, which has more than 400,000 distinct CDR3 sequences, approximately 26% seen once. The receptor comes from a human donor in good health (CMV status not recorded). Some clones in this sample may be carry-over from other donors' samples. Sequencing input: PBMCs. The chain uses TRBV27 and TRBJ2-3; TRBD2 agrees at 10 bases. The CDR3 DNA sequence: TGTGCCAGCAGTTTGGCCGGGACTAGCGCCACAGATACGCAGTATTTT. Residues: CASSLAGTSATDTQYF.